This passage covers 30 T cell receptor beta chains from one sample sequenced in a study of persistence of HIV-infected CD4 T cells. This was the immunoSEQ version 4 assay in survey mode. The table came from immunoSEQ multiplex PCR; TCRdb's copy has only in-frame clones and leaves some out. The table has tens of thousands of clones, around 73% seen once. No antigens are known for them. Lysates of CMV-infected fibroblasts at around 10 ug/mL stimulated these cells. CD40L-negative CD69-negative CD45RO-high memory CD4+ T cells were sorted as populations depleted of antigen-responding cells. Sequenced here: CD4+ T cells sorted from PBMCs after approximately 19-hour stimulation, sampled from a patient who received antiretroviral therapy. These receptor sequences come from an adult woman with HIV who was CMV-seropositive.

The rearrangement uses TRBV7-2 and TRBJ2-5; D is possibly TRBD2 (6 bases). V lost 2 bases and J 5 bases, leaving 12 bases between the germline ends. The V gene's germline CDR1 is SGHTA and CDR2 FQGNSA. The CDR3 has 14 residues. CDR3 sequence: CASSLPGGRETQYF. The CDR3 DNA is TGTGCCAGCAGCTTACCCGGGGGAAGGGAGACCCAGTACTTC. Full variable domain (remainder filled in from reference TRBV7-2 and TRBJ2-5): GAGVSQSPSNKVTEKGKDVELRCDPISGHTALYWYRQSLGQGLEFLIYFQGNSAPDKSGLPSDRFSAERTGGSVSTLTIQRTQQEDSAVYLCASSLPGGRETQYFGPGTRLLVL.

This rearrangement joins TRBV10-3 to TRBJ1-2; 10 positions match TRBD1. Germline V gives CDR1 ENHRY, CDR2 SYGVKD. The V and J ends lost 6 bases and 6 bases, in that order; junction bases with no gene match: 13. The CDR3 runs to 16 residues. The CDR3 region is CAISPPGQGLAHGYTF. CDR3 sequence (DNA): TGTGCCATCAGCCCCCCGGGACAGGGGTTGGCTCATGGCTACACCTTC.

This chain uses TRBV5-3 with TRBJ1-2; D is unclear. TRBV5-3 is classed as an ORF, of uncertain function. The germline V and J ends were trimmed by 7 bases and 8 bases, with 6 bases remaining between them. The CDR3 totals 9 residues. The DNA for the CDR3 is TGTGCCAGAGGGTCCGGCTACACCTTC. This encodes CARGSGYTF.

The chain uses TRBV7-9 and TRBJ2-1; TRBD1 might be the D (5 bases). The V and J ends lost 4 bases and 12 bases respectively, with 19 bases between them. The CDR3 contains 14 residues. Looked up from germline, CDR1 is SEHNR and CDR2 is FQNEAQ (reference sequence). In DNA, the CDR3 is TGTGCCAGCAGCTCCCAGGGTGGTAGGATGACGCAGTTCTTC. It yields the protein CASSSQGGRMTQFF.

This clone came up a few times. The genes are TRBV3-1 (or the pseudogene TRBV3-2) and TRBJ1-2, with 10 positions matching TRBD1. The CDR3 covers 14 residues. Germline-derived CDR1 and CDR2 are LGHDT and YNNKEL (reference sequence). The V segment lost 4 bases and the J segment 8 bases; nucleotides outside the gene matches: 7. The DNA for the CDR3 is TGTGCCAGCAGCCCGGGGACAGGGGCGAGGGGCTACACCTTC. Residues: CASSPGTGARGYTF.

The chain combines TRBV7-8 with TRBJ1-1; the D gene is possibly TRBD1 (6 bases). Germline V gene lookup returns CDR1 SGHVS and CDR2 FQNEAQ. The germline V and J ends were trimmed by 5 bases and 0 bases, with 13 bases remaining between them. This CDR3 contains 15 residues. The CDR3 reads CASSKGQGLNTEAFF. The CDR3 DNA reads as TGTGCCAGCAGCAAGGGGCAGGGGTTGAACACTGAAGCTTTCTTT.

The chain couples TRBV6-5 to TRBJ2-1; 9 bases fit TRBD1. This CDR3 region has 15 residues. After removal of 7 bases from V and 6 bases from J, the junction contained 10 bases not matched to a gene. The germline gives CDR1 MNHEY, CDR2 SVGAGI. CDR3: CASTTAGTGPNEQFF. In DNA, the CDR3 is TGTGCCAGCACGACCGCCGGGACAGGGCCCAATGAGCAGTTCTTC.

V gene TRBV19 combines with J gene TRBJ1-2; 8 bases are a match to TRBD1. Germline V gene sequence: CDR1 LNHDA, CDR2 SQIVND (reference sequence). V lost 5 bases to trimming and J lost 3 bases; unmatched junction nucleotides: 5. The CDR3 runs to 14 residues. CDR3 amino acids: CASSLGTGDYGYTF. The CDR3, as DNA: TGTGCCAGTAGTCTCGGGACAGGAGACTATGGCTACACCTTC.

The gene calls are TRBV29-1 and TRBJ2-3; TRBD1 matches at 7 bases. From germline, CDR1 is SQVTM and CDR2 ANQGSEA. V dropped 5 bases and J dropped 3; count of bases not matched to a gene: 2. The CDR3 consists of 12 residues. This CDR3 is CSVRQGTDTQYF. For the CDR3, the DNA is TGCAGCGTTCGACAGGGAACAGATACGCAGTATTTT.

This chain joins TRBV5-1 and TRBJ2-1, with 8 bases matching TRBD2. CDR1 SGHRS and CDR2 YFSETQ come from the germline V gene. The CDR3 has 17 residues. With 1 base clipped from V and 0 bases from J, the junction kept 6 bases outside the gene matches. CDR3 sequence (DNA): TGCGCCAGCAGCTTGACCATTACTAGCGGCTCCTACAATGAGCAGTTCTTC. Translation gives CASSLTITSGSYNEQFF.

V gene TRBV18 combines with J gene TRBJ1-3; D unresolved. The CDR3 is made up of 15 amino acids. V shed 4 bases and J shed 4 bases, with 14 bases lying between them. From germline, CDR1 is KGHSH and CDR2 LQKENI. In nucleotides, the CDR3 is TGTGCCAGCTCACTGGCAGCTCCTGGGGGAAACACCATATATTTT. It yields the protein CASSLAAPGGNTIYF.

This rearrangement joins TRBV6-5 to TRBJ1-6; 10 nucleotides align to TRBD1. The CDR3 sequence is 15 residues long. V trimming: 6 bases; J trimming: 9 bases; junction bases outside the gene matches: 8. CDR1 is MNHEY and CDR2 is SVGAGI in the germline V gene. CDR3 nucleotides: TGTGCCAGCAGACTGACAGGGGGCGGAGGTTCACCCCTCCACTTT. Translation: CASRLTGGGGSPLHF.

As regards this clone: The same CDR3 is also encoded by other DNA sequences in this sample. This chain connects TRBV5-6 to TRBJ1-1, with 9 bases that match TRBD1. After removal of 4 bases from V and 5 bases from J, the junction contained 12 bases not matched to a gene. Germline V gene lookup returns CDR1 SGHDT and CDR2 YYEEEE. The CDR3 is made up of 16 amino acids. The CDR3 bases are TGTGCCAGCAGCATGAGGCGGGGACAGGGTAATACTGAAGCTTTCTTT. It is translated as CASSMRRGQGNTEAFF.

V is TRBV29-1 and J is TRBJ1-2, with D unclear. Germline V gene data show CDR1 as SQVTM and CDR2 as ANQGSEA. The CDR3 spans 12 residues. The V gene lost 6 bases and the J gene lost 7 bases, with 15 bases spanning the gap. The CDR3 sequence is CSVPNTARGYTF. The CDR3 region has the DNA TGCAGCGTACCTAACACGGCGCGTGGCTACACCTTC.

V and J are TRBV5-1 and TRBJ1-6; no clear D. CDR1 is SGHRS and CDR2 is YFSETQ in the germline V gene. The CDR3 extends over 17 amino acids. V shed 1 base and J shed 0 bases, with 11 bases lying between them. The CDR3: CASSLLVGSSYNSPLHF. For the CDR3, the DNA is TGCGCCAGCAGCTTGCTCGTCGGCAGCTCCTATAATTCACCCCTCCACTTT. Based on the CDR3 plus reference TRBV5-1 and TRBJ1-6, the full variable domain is KAGVTQTPRYLIKTRGQQVTLSCSPISGHRSVSWYQQTPGQGLQFLFEYFSETQRNKGNFPGRFSGRQFSNSRSEMNVSTLELGDSALYLCASSLLVGSSYNSPLHFGNGTRLTVT.

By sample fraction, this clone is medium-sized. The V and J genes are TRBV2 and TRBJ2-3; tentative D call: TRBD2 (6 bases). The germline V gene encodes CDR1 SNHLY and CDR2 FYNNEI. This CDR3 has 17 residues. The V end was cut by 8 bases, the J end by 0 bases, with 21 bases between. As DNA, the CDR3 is TGTGCCAGCTCCAGACTAGGGTCTCCTCTTAGCACAGATACGCAGTATTTT. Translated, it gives CASSRLGSPLSTDTQYF.

CDR3 loop: CASIRDRGHSPLHF. DNA for the CDR3: TGTGCCAGCATTCGGGACCGGGGGCATTCACCCCTCCACTTT. This chain uses TRBV6-5 with TRBJ1-6; a weak D match, TRBD1 (6 bases). This CDR3 has 14 amino acids. Per the germline V gene, CDR1 is MNHEY and CDR2 is SVGAGI. With 7 bases removed from V and 8 bases from J, the gap between germline ends came to 15 bases.

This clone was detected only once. CDR3 nucleotide sequence: TGTGCTAGTGGTTTCGGTCCGGGACCCATTTCTGGGGCCAACGTCCTGACTTTC. Protein sequence: CASGFGPGPISGANVLTF. The chain joins TRBV12-5 to TRBJ2-6; D may be TRBD1 or TRBD2 (5 bases each). The CDR3 covers 18 residues. The ends were cut back, 3 bases at V and 1 base at J, with 16 bases in the middle. Germline V lookup: CDR1 LGHNT, CDR2 FRNRAP.

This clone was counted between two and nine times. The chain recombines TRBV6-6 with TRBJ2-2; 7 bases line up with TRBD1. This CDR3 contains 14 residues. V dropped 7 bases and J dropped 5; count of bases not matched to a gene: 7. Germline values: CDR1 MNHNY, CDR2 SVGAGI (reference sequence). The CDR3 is CASIDRVSTGELFF. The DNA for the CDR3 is TGTGCCAGCATTGACAGGGTATCTACCGGGGAGCTGTTTTTT.

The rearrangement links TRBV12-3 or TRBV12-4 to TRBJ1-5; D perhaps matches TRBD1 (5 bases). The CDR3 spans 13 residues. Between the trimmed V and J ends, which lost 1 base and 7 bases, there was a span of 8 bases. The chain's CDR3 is CASSLGGGQPQHF. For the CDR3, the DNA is TGTGCCAGCAGTTTAGGGGGCGGGCAGCCCCAGCATTTT.

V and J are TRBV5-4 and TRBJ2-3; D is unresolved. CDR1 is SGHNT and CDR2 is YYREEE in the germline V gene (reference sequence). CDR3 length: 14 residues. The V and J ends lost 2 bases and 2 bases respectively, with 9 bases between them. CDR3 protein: CASSLDGPTDTQYF. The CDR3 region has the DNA TGTGCCAGCAGCTTAGACGGTCCCACAGATACGCAGTATTTT.

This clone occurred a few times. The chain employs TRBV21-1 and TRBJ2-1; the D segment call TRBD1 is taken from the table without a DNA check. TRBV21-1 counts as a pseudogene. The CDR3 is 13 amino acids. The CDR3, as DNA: TGTGCCAGCCCGGGACAGTCCTACAATGAGCAGTTCTTC. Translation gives CASPGQSYNEQFF.

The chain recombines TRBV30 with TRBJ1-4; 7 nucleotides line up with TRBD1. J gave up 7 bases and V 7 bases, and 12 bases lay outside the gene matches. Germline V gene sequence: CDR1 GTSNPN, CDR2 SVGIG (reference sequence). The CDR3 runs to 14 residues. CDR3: CAFTVGNRGEKLFF. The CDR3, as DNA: TGTGCCTTCACCGTCGGGAACAGGGGTGAAAAACTGTTTTTT. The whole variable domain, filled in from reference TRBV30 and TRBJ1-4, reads SQTIHQWPATLVQPVGSPLSLECTVEGTSNPNLYWYRQAAGRGLQLLFYSVGIGQISSEVPQNLSASRPQDRQFILSSKKLLLSDSGFYLCAFTVGNRGEKLFFGSGTQLSVL.

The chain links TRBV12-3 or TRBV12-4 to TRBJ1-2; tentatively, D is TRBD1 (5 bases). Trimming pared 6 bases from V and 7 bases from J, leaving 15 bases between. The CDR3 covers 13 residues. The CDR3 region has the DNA TGTGCCAGCAGCTTGAGCGGGGCGGGTGGCTACACCTTC. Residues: CASSLSGAGGYTF.

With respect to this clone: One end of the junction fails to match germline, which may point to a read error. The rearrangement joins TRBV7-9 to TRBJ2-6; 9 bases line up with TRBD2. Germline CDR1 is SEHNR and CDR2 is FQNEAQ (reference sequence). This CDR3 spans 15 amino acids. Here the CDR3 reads CASSLAGPGANVLTF. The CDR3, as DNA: TGTGCCAGCAGCCTAGCGGGGCCCGGGGCCAACGTCCTGACTTTC.

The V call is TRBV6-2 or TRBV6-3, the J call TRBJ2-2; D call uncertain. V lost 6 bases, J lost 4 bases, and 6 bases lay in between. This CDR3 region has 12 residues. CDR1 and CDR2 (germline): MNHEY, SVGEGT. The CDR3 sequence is CASRYGTGELFF. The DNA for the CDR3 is TGTGCCAGCAGGTACGGCACCGGGGAGCTGTTTTTT.

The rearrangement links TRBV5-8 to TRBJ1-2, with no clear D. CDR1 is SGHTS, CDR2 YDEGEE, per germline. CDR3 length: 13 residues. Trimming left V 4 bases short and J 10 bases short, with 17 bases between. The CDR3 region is CASSPRRLRHYTF. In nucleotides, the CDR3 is TGTGCCAGCAGCCCGCGCAGGCTGAGACACTACACCTTC.

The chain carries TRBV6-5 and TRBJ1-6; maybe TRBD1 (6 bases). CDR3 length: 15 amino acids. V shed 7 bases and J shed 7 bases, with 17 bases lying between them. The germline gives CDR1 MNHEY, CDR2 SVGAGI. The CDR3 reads CASISRGGSNSPLHF. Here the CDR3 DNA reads TGTGCCAGCATCAGTAGGGGGGGTAGCAATTCACCCCTCCACTTT.

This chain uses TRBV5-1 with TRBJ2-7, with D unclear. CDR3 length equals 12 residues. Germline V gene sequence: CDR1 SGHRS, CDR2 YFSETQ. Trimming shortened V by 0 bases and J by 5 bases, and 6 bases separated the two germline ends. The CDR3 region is CASSLGSNEQYF. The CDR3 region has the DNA TGCGCCAGCAGCTTGGGCAGCAACGAGCAGTACTTC.

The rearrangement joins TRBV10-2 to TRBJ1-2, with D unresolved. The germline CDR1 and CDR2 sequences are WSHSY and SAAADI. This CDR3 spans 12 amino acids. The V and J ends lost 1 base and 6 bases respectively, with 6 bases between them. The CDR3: CASSELGNGYTF. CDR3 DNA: TGCGCCAGCAGTGAGTTAGGGAATGGCTACACCTTC.